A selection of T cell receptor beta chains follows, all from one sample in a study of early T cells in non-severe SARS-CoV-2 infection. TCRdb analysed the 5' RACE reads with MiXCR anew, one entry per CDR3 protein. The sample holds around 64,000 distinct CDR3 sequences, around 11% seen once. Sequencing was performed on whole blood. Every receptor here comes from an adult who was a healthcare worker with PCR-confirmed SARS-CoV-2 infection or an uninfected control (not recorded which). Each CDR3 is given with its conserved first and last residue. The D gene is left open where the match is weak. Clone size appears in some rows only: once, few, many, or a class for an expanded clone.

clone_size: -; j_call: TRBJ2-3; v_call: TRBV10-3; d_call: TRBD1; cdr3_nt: TGTGCCATCAGTAAAGAACCTTCCGGGACAGGGTATACAGATACGCAGTATTTT; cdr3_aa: CAISKEPSGTGYTDTQYF
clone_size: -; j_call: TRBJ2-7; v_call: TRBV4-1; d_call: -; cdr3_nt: TGCGCCAGCAGCCAGCGGACGGACAGAGACTACGAGCAGTACTTC; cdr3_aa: CASSQRTDRDYEQYF
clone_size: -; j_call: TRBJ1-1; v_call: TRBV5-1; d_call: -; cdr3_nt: TGCGCCAGCAGATCGGGGGGCGAGGACACTGAAGCTTTCTTT; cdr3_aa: CASRSGGEDTEAFF
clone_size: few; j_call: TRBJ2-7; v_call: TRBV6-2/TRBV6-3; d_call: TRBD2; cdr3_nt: TGTGCCAGCAGCCTAGCGGCCCTCTCCTACGAGCAGTACTTC; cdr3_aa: CASSLAALSYEQYF
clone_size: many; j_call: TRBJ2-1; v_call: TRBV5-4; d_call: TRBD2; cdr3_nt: TGTGCCAGCAGCCCTAGCGGGGCCACCTACAATGAGCAGTTCTTC; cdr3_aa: CASSPSGATYNEQFF
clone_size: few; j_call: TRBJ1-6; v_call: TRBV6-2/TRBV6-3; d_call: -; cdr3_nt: TGTGCCAGCAGTTACTCGGACGTAGATCCACCCCTCCACTTT; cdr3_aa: CASSYSDVDPPLHF
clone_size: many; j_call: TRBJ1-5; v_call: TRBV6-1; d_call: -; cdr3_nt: TGTGCCAGCAGTGAAAGGGGGTGGCAGCCCCAGCATTTT; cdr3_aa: CASSERGWQPQHF
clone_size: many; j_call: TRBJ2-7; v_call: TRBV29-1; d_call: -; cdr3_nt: TGCAGCGTTGGGGGAACCTACGAGCAGTACTTC; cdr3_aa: CSVGGTYEQYF
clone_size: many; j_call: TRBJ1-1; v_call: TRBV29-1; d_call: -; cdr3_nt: TGCAGCGTGCAGGACGGAGTTGAAGCTTTCTTT; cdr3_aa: CSVQDGVEAFF
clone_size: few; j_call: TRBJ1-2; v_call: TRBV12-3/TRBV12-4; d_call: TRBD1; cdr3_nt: TGTGCCAGCAGCGACAGGGGGCGAGGCTATGGCTACACCTTC; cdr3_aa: CASSDRGRGYGYTF
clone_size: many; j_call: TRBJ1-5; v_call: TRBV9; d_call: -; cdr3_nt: TGTGCCAGCAGATATAAGCAGCCCCAGCATTTT; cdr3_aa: CASRYKQPQHF
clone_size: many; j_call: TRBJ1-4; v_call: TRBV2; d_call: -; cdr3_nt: TGTGCCAGCAGTACGAGGAACGAAAAACTGTTTTTT; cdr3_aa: CASSTRNEKLFF
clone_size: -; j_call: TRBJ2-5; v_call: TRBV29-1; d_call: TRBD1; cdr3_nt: TGCAGCGCTCTACAGGGGGAGGAGACCCAGTACTTC; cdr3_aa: CSALQGEETQYF
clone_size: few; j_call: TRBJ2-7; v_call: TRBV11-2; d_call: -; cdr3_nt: TGTGCCAGCAGCTTGTTAGGGGCTATGGACGACGAGCAGTACTTC; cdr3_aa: CASSLLGAMDDEQYF
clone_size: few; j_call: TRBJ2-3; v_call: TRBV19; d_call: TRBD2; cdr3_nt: TGTGCCAGTAGTTCCCGGGGTAGCGGGGGCTCGGATACGCAGTATTTT; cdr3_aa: CASSSRGSGGSDTQYF
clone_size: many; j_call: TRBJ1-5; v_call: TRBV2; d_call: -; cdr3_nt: TGTGCCAGCAGGGGACGGACTAGCAATCAGCCCCAGCATTTT; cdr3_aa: CASRGRTSNQPQHF
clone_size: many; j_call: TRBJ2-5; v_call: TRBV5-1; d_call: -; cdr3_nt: TGCGCCAGCAGCTTAAGGGGTCCCCAAGAGACCCAGTACTTC; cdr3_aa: CASSLRGPQETQYF
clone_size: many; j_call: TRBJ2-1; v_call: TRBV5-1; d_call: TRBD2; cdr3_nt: TGCGCCAGCAGCTTGCAACCGGGACTAGCGCCGGGTGGTGAGCAGTTCTTC; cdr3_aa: CASSLQPGLAPGGEQFF
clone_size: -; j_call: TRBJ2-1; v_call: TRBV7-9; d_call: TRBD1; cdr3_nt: TGTGCCAGCAGCCCCATTGACAGGGAATCCTACAATGAGCAGTTCTTC; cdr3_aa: CASSPIDRESYNEQFF
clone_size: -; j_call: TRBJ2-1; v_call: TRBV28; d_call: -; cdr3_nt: TGTGCCAGCAGCTATTTCGGGGGTACTAGGAATGAGCAGTTCTTC; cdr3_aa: CASSYFGGTRNEQFF
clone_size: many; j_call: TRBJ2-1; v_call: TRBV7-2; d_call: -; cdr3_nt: TGTGCCAGCAGCTTAGGCTCCTACAATGAGCAGTTCTTC; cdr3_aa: CASSLGSYNEQFF
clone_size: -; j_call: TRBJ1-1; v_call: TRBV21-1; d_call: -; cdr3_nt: TGTGCCAGCAGCCCGGGACAGGGGGCGCCAGCTGAAGCTTTCTTT; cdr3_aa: CASSPGQGAPAEAFF
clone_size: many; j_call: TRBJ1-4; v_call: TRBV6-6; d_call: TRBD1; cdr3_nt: TGTGCCAGCAGTTACTACGGACAGGGTGAAAAACTGTTTTTT; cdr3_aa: CASSYYGQGEKLFF